This TCR beta chain was observed in a study of technical replicates of blood from a handful of donors. TCRdb's copy holds only in-frame clones and misses some; the assay was immunoSEQ multiplex PCR. The repertoire holds roughly 70,000 clones, with just over 90% as singletons. Germline CDR1 and CDR2: MNHEY and SMNVEV (reference sequence). The trim removed 3 bases at V and 5 bases at J, leaving 7 bases unmatched. The CDR3 loop spans 16 amino acids. Sequenced material: PBMCs. The source of this sequence is a human donor in good health. Some clones in this sample may be carry-over from other donors' samples. The V and J genes are TRBV27 and TRBJ2-3; 11 nucleotides agree with TRBD2. The CDR3 protein is CASSFRLAGFGDTQYF. Written as DNA, the CDR3 is TGTGCCAGCAGTTTTCGACTAGCGGGGTTCGGAGATACGCAGTATTTT.